This T cell receptor beta chain appears in the sequencing data of a study of early T cells in non-severe SARS-CoV-2 infection. For the study at large: It was bulk RNA from unsorted whole blood that was sequenced, and the chains were unpaired. Overall study results and limits: The VDJdb matching leaned toward anti-spike CD8 responses and overlooked private and CD4 specificities.

A remark on this clonotype: Its antigen is undetermined.

After removal of 4 bases from V and 2 bases from J, the junction contained 8 bases not matched to a gene. The CDR3 spans 17 residues. Individual cDNA molecules each received unique molecular identifiers attached to them. Each CDR3 protein gets one entry after TCRdb re-called the 5' RACE reads with MiXCR. This sample has about 44,000 distinct CDR3 sequences, with about 25% found just once. This TCR was recovered from an adult who was a healthcare worker with PCR-confirmed SARS-CoV-2 infection or an uninfected control (not recorded which). The sample consisted of whole blood, taken at baseline. The gene calls are TRBV12-3 or TRBV12-4 and TRBJ1-5; 10 nucleotides line up with TRBD1. The CDR3 sequence is CASSYIGTGVGNQPQHF. CDR3 in DNA: TGTGCCAGCAGTTATATTGGGACAGGGGTCGGCAATCAGCCCCAGCATTTT.